Following are 22 T cell receptor beta chains from one sample sequenced in a study of identical twins' blood T cells. From the 5' RACE reads, TCRdb called clonotypes with MiXCR, one entry per CDR3 protein. The sample carries 1,300 or so distinct CDR3 sequences, more than 70% recorded once. The sample taken for sequencing was PBMCs. These receptors were collected from a woman aged 18-49 years in good health.

The CDR3 reads CASSQVGTNNSPLHF. The CDR3 DNA is TGCGCCAGCAGCCAAGTCGGTACAAATAATTCACCCCTCCACTTT. The chain is built from TRBV4-1 and TRBJ1-6; no clear D. CDR3 size: 15 residues. Trimming cost V 1 base and J 5 bases, with 9 bases left between them. Germline V gene lookup returns CDR1 MGHRA and CDR2 YSYEKL.

J is TRBJ2-3 and V is TRBV28; D is ambiguous. The CDR3 is 14 amino acids. V was cut by 3 bases and J by 3 bases, with 10 bases left in between. Germline CDR1 MDHEN, CDR2 SYDVKM. Here the CDR3 DNA reads TGTGCCAGCAGTTTTCTGTCCGGGACAGATACGCAGTATTTT. Translating it yields CASSFLSGTDTQYF.

Notes on this clonotype: The CDR3 carries no conserved terminal phenylalanine or tryptophan, so it likely arises from a read error. This chain links TRBV6-5 with TRBJ1-2; 9 bases map to TRBD1. Germline V lookup: CDR1 MNHEY, CDR2 SVGAGI. J lost 4 bases, V lost 4 bases, and 1 base had no gene match. The CDR3 loop spans 13 amino acids. CDR3 residues: CASSLTGGYGYTL. DNA of the CDR3: TGTGCCAGCAGTTTGACAGGGGGCTATGGCTACACCCTC.

V and J are TRBV5-1 and TRBJ1-6; 7 nucleotides match TRBD1. The trim removed 3 bases at V and 10 bases at J, leaving 10 bases unmatched. CDR1 and CDR2 from the germline V gene are SGHRS and YFSETQ. CDR3 size: 15 residues. The CDR3 loop reads CASSSVFTGESPLHF. The CDR3 DNA sequence: TGCGCCAGCAGCTCAGTATTCACAGGGGAATCACCCCTCCACTTT.

The V call is TRBV5-1, the J call TRBJ2-1; TRBD2 matches at 8 bases. Germline V gene sequence: CDR1 SGHRS, CDR2 YFSETQ. The CDR3 has 16 residues. The trim removed 0 bases at V and 5 bases at J, leaving 7 bases unmatched. The CDR3 nucleotides read TGCGCCAGCAGCTTGGCCAGCGGGGGAACTAACAATGAGCAGTTCTTC. It specifies CASSLASGGTNNEQFF. Looking up the rest from reference TRBV5-1 and TRBJ2-1 gives the full variable domain: KAGVTQTPRYLIKTRGQQVTLSCSPISGHRSVSWYQQTPGQGLQFLFEYFSETQRNKGNFPGRFSGRQFSNSRSEMNVSTLELGDSALYLCASSLASGGTNNEQFFGPGTRLTVL.

The V and J genes are TRBV5-1 and TRBJ2-7; a weak D match, TRBD1 (6 bases). V was clipped by 4 bases and J by 1 base, with 9 bases between them. This CDR3 comprises 13 residues. Germline loops: CDR1 SGHRS, CDR2 YFSETQ. The CDR3 is CASSLTGSYEQYF. The CDR3 DNA follows: TGCGCCAGCAGCCTAACAGGGTCCTACGAGCAGTACTTC.

V usage is TRBV7-8 and J usage is TRBJ2-7; D is tentatively TRBD1 or TRBD2 (6 bases each). V dropped 1 base and J dropped 2 bases, with 18 bases sitting between them. This CDR3 contains 17 residues. Germline assignment: CDR1 SGHVS and CDR2 FQNEAQ. The CDR3 protein is CASSLGYRRGRTYEQYF. The CDR3 bases are TGTGCCAGCAGCTTAGGATATAGGAGGGGGAGAACCTACGAGCAGTACTTC.

The chain couples TRBV7-2 to TRBJ1-1; D gene uncertain. Germline CDR1 SGHTA, CDR2 FQGNSA. This CDR3 comprises 11 residues. V was trimmed by 5 bases and J by 6 bases, leaving 7 bases between them. The DNA for the CDR3 is TGTGCCAGCAGCCCCGGACCTGAAGCTTTCTTT. Encoded protein: CASSPGPEAFF. Drawing the rest from reference TRBV7-2 and TRBJ1-1, the complete variable domain is GAGVSQSPSNKVTEKGKDVELRCDPISGHTALYWYRQSLGQGLEFLIYFQGNSAPDKSGLPSDRFSAERTGGSVSTLTIQRTQQEDSAVYLCASSPGPEAFFGQGTRLTVV.

This chain's CDR3 is CASSPWTVTGELFF. The CDR3 coding sequence is TGTGCCAGCAGCCCCTGGACTGTCACCGGGGAGCTGTTTTTT. The rearrangement joins TRBV6-1 to TRBJ2-2; TRBD2 might be the D (5 bases). The CDR3 is 14 residues long. Germline V CDR1 and CDR2: MNHNS, SASEGT. The ends were cut back, 6 bases at V and 4 bases at J, with 12 bases in the middle.

The chain combines TRBV4-3 with TRBJ1-1, with a possible D match to TRBD1 (6 bases). Germline V gene lookup returns CDR1 LGHNA and CDR2 YSLEER. V was pared by 1 base and J by 7 bases, with 10 bases between. The CDR3 extends over 13 amino acids. CDR3 nucleotides: TGCGCCAGCAGCCAAGTTTGGACAGATGAAGCTTTCTTT. Protein sequence: CASSQVWTDEAFF.

This clonotype has a single count. The chain carries TRBV5-8 and TRBJ2-4, with 8 bases aligning to TRBD1. V gave up 2 bases and J gave up 0 bases; unmatched junction bases: 4. Per germline, CDR1 SGHTS and CDR2 YDEGEE. The CDR3 extends over 16 amino acids. This chain's CDR3 is CASSFSGQVAKNIQYF. As DNA, the CDR3 is TGTGCCAGCAGCTTCTCGGGACAGGTAGCCAAAAACATTCAGTACTTC.

This clonotype was recorded once. This chain connects TRBV6-4 to TRBJ2-3; 8 bases match TRBD2. This CDR3 is built from 14 residues. The germline gives CDR1 MRHNA, CDR2 SNTAGT. V lost 0 bases and J lost 4; bases outside the gene matches: 0. The CDR3 protein is CASSDSAGADTQYF. The CDR3 DNA follows: TGTGCCAGCAGTGACTCAGCGGGGGCAGATACGCAGTATTTT.

The rearrangement uses TRBV6-2 or TRBV6-3 and TRBJ1-1, with D unclear. V lost 0 bases and J lost 1, with 12 bases in between. The CDR3 loop spans 16 amino acids. The germline CDR1 and CDR2 sequences are MNHEY and SVGEGT. The CDR3 region is CASSYSMWAENTEAFF. CDR3 nucleotide sequence: TGTGCCAGCAGTTACTCGATGTGGGCAGAGAACACTGAAGCTTTCTTT.

In its sample, this clonotype was seen a few times. This sequence joins TRBV23-1 and TRBJ1-1; D call uncertain. TRBV23-1 belongs to the ORF category, with a function that is uncertain. Deletions cut 3 bases from V and 1 base from J, with 9 bases between. This CDR3 has 14 amino acids. As DNA, the CDR3 is TGCGCCAGCAGTCAGTTGAGAGAGAACACTGAAGCTTTCTTT. Translating it yields CASSQLRENTEAFF.

The table lists this clonotype with a count of one. This sequence joins TRBV7-3 and TRBJ1-5; no firm D call. The germline V gene has CDR1 SGHTA and CDR2 FQGTGA. CDR3 length: 12 residues. Trimming removed 0 bases from V and 4 bases from J, with 1 base in between. CDR3 loop: CASSLTNQPQHF. The CDR3 nucleotides are TGTGCCAGCAGCTTAACAAATCAGCCCCAGCATTTT.

The chain couples TRBV5-1 to TRBJ1-3; D unresolved. V dropped 3 bases and J dropped 7 bases, with 11 bases sitting between them. The germline V gene has CDR1 SGHRS and CDR2 YFSETQ. The CDR3 extends over 13 amino acids. CDR3 residues: CASSSEARNTIYF. The DNA of the CDR3 is TGCGCCAGCAGCTCCGAAGCAAGGAACACCATATATTTT.

This clonotype was seen a handful of times. The chain's CDR3 is CASSLGGGTEAFF. The DNA of the CDR3 is TGTGCCAGCTCACTAGGGGGGGGCACTGAAGCTTTCTTT. This chain joins TRBV18 and TRBJ1-1, with D perhaps TRBD1 (6 bases). The V end was cut by 4 bases, the J end by 4 bases, with 10 bases between. This CDR3 has 13 residues. Germline loops: CDR1 KGHSH, CDR2 LQKENI.

The rearrangement joins TRBV4-2 to TRBJ1-1; D not resolved. The CDR3 totals 14 residues. Between the trimmed V and J ends, which lost 0 bases and 0 bases, there was a span of 5 bases. CDR1 is LGHNA and CDR2 is YNFKEQ in the germline V gene. CDR3 coding DNA: TGTGCCAGCAGCCAAGACGTATTGAACACTGAAGCTTTCTTT. Protein product: CASSQDVLNTEAFF.

In its sample, this clonotype was seen a few times. The V gene is TRBV6-2 or TRBV6-3, the J gene TRBJ1-2; perhaps TRBD1 as D (5 bases). CDR1 is MNHEY, CDR2 SVGEGT, per germline. The CDR3 length is 13 residues. With 2 bases removed from V and 8 bases from J, the gap between germline ends came to 12 bases. The CDR3 coding sequence is TGTGCCAGCAGTTACAGGGGTCGATTAGGCTACACCTTC. Its translation: CASSYRGRLGYTF.

This clonotype was seen only a few times. This chain joins TRBV11-2 and TRBJ1-1, with no clear D. With 4 bases removed from V and 1 base from J, the gap between germline ends came to 13 bases. CDR1 and CDR2 from the germline V gene are SGHAT and FQNNGV. This CDR3 has 15 amino acids. As DNA, the CDR3 is TGTGCCAGCAGCTCGATTTTGTTCGGGAACACTGAAGCTTTCTTT. This codes for CASSSILFGNTEAFF. Supplemented by reference TRBV11-2 and TRBJ1-1, the full variable domain reads EAGVAQSPRYKIIEKRQSVAFWCNPISGHATLYWYQQILGQGPKLLIQFQNNGVVDDSQLPKDRFSAERLKGVDSTLKIQPAKLEDSAVYLCASSSILFGNTEAFFGQGTRLTVV.

The chain couples TRBV29-1 to TRBJ2-4; no clear D gene. The CDR3 covers 15 residues. V was pared by 4 bases and J by 1 base, with 14 bases between. Germline V gene data show CDR1 as SQVTM and CDR2 as ANQGSEA. CDR3 sequence reads: CSVVYRPQAKNIQYF. CDR3 nucleotides: TGCAGCGTTGTGTATCGTCCACAGGCCAAAAACATTCAGTACTTC. Full variable domain (outside the CDR3, taken from reference TRBV29-1 and TRBJ2-4): SAVISQKPSRDICQRGTSLTIQCQVDSQVTMMFWYRQQPGQSLTLIATANQGSEATYESGFVIDKFPISRPNLTFSTLTVSNMSPEDSSIYLCSVVYRPQAKNIQYFGAGTRLSVL.

About this clonotype: Its ends do not fully match the called genes, so a read error is possible. The chain links TRBV7-7 to TRBJ2-1; 8 bases fit TRBD2. Germline V CDR1 and CDR2: SSHAT, FNYEAQ (reference sequence). The CDR3 totals 15 residues. The CDR3 region has the DNA TGTGCTAGCAGCTCGGGACTAGTGGGCTCCAATGAGCAGTTCTTC. Residues: CASSSGLVGSNEQFF.